These 16 T cell receptor beta chains were all obtained from the same sample, sequenced in a study of early T cells in non-severe SARS-CoV-2 infection listed by TCRdb under 2021. The library was made by 5' RACE. Sequencing instrument: NextSeq 500. The raw public reads went through TCRdb reprocessing: fastp at Q25, MiXCR clone calling, in-frame beta chains kept. Entries are consolidated by CDR3 protein sequence, retaining the most common genes and DNA. This sample comprises some 100,000 distinct CDR3 sequences, about 14% of them detected only once. The ten top clones hold under 0.75% of the sample. Material for sequencing was whole blood. The receptors originated from an adult who was a healthcare worker with PCR-confirmed SARS-CoV-2 infection or an uninfected control (not recorded which).

This clonotype was detected a few times. The chain couples TRBV7-8 to TRBJ1-5; D might be TRBD1 (5 bases). Germline-derived CDR1 and CDR2 are SGHVS and FQNEAQ. The CDR3 consists of 13 residues. V gave up 6 bases and J gave up 6 bases, with 12 bases separating them. As DNA, the CDR3 is TGTGCCAGCAGACAACGGGGGAGTCAGCCCCAGCATTTT. The encoded protein is CASRQRGSQPQHF. Combining the CDR3 with reference TRBV7-8 and TRBJ1-5 gives the whole variable domain GAGVSQSPRYKVAKRGQDVALRCDPISGHVSLFWYQQALGQGPEFLTYFQNEAQLDKSGLPSDRFFAERPEGSVSTLKIQRTQQEDSAVYLCASRQRGSQPQHFGDGTRLSIL.

Many counts were recorded for this clonotype. This chain joins TRBV9 and TRBJ2-1; D gene uncertain. The V end lost 3 bases, the J end lost 8 bases, and 15 bases lay between the germline ends. This CDR3 is 14 amino acids long. Germline-derived CDR1 and CDR2 are SGDLS and YYNGEE. The CDR3 loop reads CASSAGGTDYEQFF. CDR3 DNA: TGTGCCAGCAGCGCAGGCGGTACTGACTATGAGCAGTTCTTC.

This clonotype came up many times. The chain uses TRBV7-9 and TRBJ1-5; D may be TRBD1 (5 bases). V shed 2 bases and J shed 4 bases, with 6 bases lying between them. Germline V gene sequence: CDR1 SEHNR, CDR2 FQNEAQ (reference sequence). CDR3 length equals 13 residues. CDR3 amino acids: CASSLSGNQPQHF. DNA for the CDR3: TGTGCCAGCAGCTTATCAGGGAATCAGCCCCAGCATTTT. The complete variable domain, with remaining parts taken from reference TRBV7-9 and TRBJ1-5, reads DTGVSQNPRHKITKRGQNVTFRCDPISEHNRLYWYRQTLGQGPEFLTYFQNEAQLEKSRLLSDRFSAERPKGSFSTLEIQRTEQGDSAMYLCASSLSGNQPQHFGDGTRLSIL.

The V and J genes are TRBV5-1 and TRBJ2-1; 11 bases match TRBD1. The V and J ends lost 0 bases and 8 bases, in that order; junction bases with no gene match: 4. Germline lookup yields CDR1 SGHRS and CDR2 YFSETQ. The CDR3 runs to 15 residues. This CDR3 reads CASSLVGQGADEQFF. For the CDR3, the DNA is TGCGCCAGCAGCTTGGTAGGACAGGGGGCCGATGAGCAGTTCTTC.

The chain combines TRBV5-1 with TRBJ2-1, with TRBD2 identical over 10 bases. Trimming took 4 bases from V and 5 from J; bases not matched to a gene: 6. The CDR3 has 15 amino acids. Germline lookup yields CDR1 SGHRS and CDR2 YFSETQ. DNA for the CDR3: TGCGCCAGCAGCCCCCTGGGACTAGCGAACAATGAGCAGTTCTTC. Protein sequence: CASSPLGLANNEQFF.

This clonotype was observed many times. The V gene is TRBV7-2, the J gene TRBJ1-5; D gene unclear. This CDR3 is 15 amino acids long. Looked up from germline, CDR1 is SGHTA and CDR2 is FQGNSA. Trimming cost V 1 base and J 1 base, with 8 bases left between them. The CDR3 DNA follows: TGTGCCAGCAGCTTAGGAGGGCTCAGCAATCAGCCCCAGCATTTT. Protein product: CASSLGGLSNQPQHF.

The J gene is TRBJ2-7, the V gene TRBV2; D is ambiguous. The V and J ends lost 7 bases and 3 bases respectively, with 16 bases between them. The CDR3 is made up of 14 amino acids. Per germline, CDR1 SNHLY and CDR2 FYNNEI. Written as DNA, the CDR3 is TGTGCCAGCAATGCAGGATTAACTCTCTACGAGCAGTACGTC. It yields the protein CASNAGLTLYEQYV.

This clonotype was picked up a small number of times. The CDR3 is CASSKEHSYNEQFF. The CDR3 DNA is TGTGCCAGCAGCAAGGAACACAGCTACAATGAGCAGTTCTTC. This sequence joins TRBV11-1 and TRBJ2-1; D not resolved. Germline assignment: CDR1 SGHAT and CDR2 FQDESV (reference sequence). V lost 5 bases and J 3 bases, leaving 11 bases between the germline ends. The CDR3 is 14 amino acids.

This clonotype was seen a few times. This chain joins TRBV24-1 and TRBJ1-1; D is unresolved. Germline CDR1 is KGHDR and CDR2 is SFDVKD. The CDR3 is 13 residues long. V shed 7 bases and J shed 0 bases, with 8 bases lying between them. The DNA of the CDR3 is TGTGCCACCAGGGGGTCGATGAACACTGAAGCTTTCTTT. Translating gives CATRGSMNTEAFF.

This chain uses TRBV10-3 with TRBJ2-2, with a possible D match to TRBD2 (5 bases). The germline gives CDR1 ENHRY, CDR2 SYGVKD. The CDR3 has 14 residues. Trimming took off 6 bases at V and 3 bases at J, with 11 bases between the two ends. CDR3 region: CAIRPGGHTGELFF. The CDR3 DNA reads TGTGCCATCAGGCCTGGCGGGCACACCGGGGAGCTGTTTTTT.

The chain uses TRBV12-3 or TRBV12-4 and TRBJ2-3; possibly TRBD1 for D (6 bases). The V gene lost 6 bases and the J gene lost 8 bases, with 15 bases spanning the gap. CDR3 length: 13 amino acids. CDR3 in amino acids: CASSPTGLGTQYF. The DNA for the CDR3 is TGTGCCAGCAGCCCCACAGGGTTAGGTACGCAGTATTTT.

As to this clonotype: A much bigger clone sits one base away, suggesting this may be a read error. This sequence joins TRBV7-9 and TRBJ2-2; a weak D match, TRBD2 (5 bases). This CDR3 contains 16 residues. Germline CDR1 SEHNR, CDR2 FQNEAQ (reference sequence). Trimming shortened V by 4 bases and J by 5 bases, and 17 bases separated the two germline ends. CDR3 nucleotides: TGTGCCAGCAGCTCCGTCGCGGGCCCCTCAACCGGGGAGCTGTTTTTT. Protein sequence: CASSSVAGPSTGELFF.

The chain combines TRBV20-1 with TRBJ1-2; D call uncertain. The V end lost 0 bases, the J end lost 4 bases, and 9 bases lay between the germline ends. Per germline, CDR1 DFQATT and CDR2 SNEGSKA (reference sequence). The CDR3 runs 13 residues. CDR3 residues: CSARDRASYGYTF. The CDR3 DNA sequence: TGCAGTGCTAGAGATCGTGCTAGCTATGGCTACACCTTC.

This clonotype has ten or more counts. The gene calls are TRBV3-1 and TRBJ2-3, with D unclear. Germline V gene sequence: CDR1 LGHDT, CDR2 YNNKEL (reference sequence). The CDR3 loop spans 14 amino acids. V was clipped by 3 bases and J by 0 bases, with 7 bases between them. CDR3 DNA sequence: TGTGCCAGCAGCCAGAAGGGCAGCACAGATACGCAGTATTTT. This gives the protein CASSQKGSTDTQYF.

Worth noting for this clonotype: This may come from a read error, since a much larger clone is one base off. This likely comes from a read error, as the CDR3 has no conserved phenylalanine or tryptophan at its end. The chain recombines TRBV20-1 with TRBJ2-1; 7 bases align to TRBD2. V dropped 0 bases and J dropped 4; count of bases not matched to a gene: 6. This CDR3 is built from 15 residues. Germline assignment: CDR1 DFQATT and CDR2 SNEGSKA (reference sequence). CDR3 amino acids: CSARDLGTTYNEQFL. The CDR3 DNA sequence: TGCAGTGCTAGAGATTTGGGGACTACATACAATGAGCAGTTCCTC.

The chain combines TRBV4-1 with TRBJ1-2; 9 positions agree with TRBD1. CDR1 is MGHRA, CDR2 YSYEKL, per germline. J lost 1 base, V lost 4 bases, and 16 bases had no gene match. The CDR3 is made up of 19 amino acids. Here the CDR3 reads CASSLKIAGTGLGNYGYTF. For the CDR3, the DNA is TGCGCCAGCAGCCTCAAGATTGCAGGGACAGGGCTAGGTAACTATGGCTACACCTTC.